This paragraph reports one T cell receptor (beta chain). Profiling relied on immunoSEQ multiplex PCR, and the TCRdb table lists in-frame clones only, not all of them. The sample lists about 350,000 clones, 80% to 90% seen once, with around a tenth in the top ten. Specified treatment: roughly 19 received Ad26.COV2.S at low or high dose, single or two shots; about 5 received placebo; per-sample allocation not given. Repertoires come from day 63 after the first vaccine or placebo injection. These data originate in a study of Ad26.COV2.S vaccination and SARS-CoV-2 variants. Overall study: Of the COV1001 trial arms, the Ad26.COV2.S arm included the donor.

V was pared by 4 bases and J by 5 bases, with 8 bases of the junction left unmatched. The CDR3 runs 17 residues. Germline V lookup: CDR1 SGHRS, CDR2 YFSETQ. The input for sequencing was peripheral blood, taken in a trial of Ad26.COV2.S vaccine versus placebo. This receptor was identified in a person aged 18-60 years who received the Ad26.COV2.S COVID-19 vaccine or a placebo. This chain uses TRBV5-1 with TRBJ2-5; 16 nucleotides align to TRBD2. DNA of the CDR3: TGCGCCAGCAGCCACGGGACTAGCGGGGGGGCAAAGGAGACCCAGTACTTC. Encoded protein: CASSHGTSGGAKETQYF.